Included here is one T cell receptor beta chain sequence, with context. This clonotype was detected many times. Its cognate antigen has yet to be identified. No clone much larger than this one lies a single base away; base qualities are absent. Libraries were built with 5' RACE. The sequencer listed for this sample is Illumina Genome Analyzer IIx. The RNA-based TCR cDNA libraries were made using a previously described protocol that was modified in several ways. To prevent cross-contamination, sample-specific barcodes were added to both ends of each TCR cDNA library during cDNA synthesis and amplification. The paper's processing steps were these. Between about 95,000 and nearly 550,000 clonotypes were identified per individual, and roughly 2.2 to 3.6 million CDR3-containing reads were obtained per library. Reads with improper barcode index combinations were discarded, and clonesets were then built for each library with the MiTCR software. While assembling CDR3 clonotypes, MiTCR corrected PCR and sequencing errors and either filtered or rescued low-quality reads. Artificial out-of-frame clonotypes were mapped to in-frame sequences, with one indel allowed in the CDR3, and then removed. V and J gene usage similarity between donors was measured as Jensen-Shannon divergence divided by mean entropy. TCRdb reran the public reads through fastp at Q25 and MiXCR, keeping productive beta chains. All rows with the same CDR3 protein become a single entry with the most common DNA and genes. In this record, the V and J calls reflect TCRdb's handling and not the investigators' own analysis. Within this sample are roughly 380,000 distinct CDR3 sequences, with over 25% of them counted one time only. The ten largest account for about 6% of the sample.

This entry belongs to a study of identical twins' blood T cells (dated by TCRdb to the early 2010s). Regarding the research as a whole: Around 50 million Illumina reads were obtained across some twelve libraries, comprising six alpha-chain and six beta-chain libraries. To assess how genetics influences repertoire formation, the study used next-generation sequencing to compare the TCR alpha and beta chain repertoires of three pairs of monozygous twins. Study-level results and caveats: V gene usage was reported to be markedly more similar within twin pairs than between unrelated donors, even among non-selected out-of-frame TCRbeta clonotypes. Environmental influences could not be excluded as an explanation for twin similarity, since twins were reared together. The number of shared CDR3 clonotypes between two donors was mainly determined by the product of their cloneset sizes, and twins did not clearly deviate from this trend. Among the most abundant TCRbeta clonotypes, more CDR3 sequences were shared by each donor with her twin than with unrelated donors. Independent studies were stated to be required to validate the proposed role of the TCRalpha J segment in MHC recognition during thymic selection.

The germline V gene provides CDR1 MRHNA and CDR2 SNTAGT. V lost 4 bases and J lost 3 bases, and the count of bases not matched to a germline gene is 4. There are 15 amino acids in the CDR3, from cysteine to phenylalanine inclusive. Only the CDR3 part of the read is kept: 45 bases, read in frame from the first base. Donors were six healthy women forming three monozygous twin pairs. All three twin pairs had been reared together, and it was thought likely that the same infectious agents and vaccines had been met by these twin pairs. TCR cDNA libraries were prepared from RNA that had been isolated from peripheral blood mononuclear cells.

This receptor was taken from a woman between 18 and 50 years old in good health. The sample was PBMCs. The V and J segments used are TRBV6-4 and TRBJ2-3, and 10 junction bases match TRBD2. The sequence in DNA is TGTGCCAGCAGTGTCTCTAGCGGGGGAACAGATACGCAGTATTTT. Protein translation: CASSVSSGGTDTQYF.